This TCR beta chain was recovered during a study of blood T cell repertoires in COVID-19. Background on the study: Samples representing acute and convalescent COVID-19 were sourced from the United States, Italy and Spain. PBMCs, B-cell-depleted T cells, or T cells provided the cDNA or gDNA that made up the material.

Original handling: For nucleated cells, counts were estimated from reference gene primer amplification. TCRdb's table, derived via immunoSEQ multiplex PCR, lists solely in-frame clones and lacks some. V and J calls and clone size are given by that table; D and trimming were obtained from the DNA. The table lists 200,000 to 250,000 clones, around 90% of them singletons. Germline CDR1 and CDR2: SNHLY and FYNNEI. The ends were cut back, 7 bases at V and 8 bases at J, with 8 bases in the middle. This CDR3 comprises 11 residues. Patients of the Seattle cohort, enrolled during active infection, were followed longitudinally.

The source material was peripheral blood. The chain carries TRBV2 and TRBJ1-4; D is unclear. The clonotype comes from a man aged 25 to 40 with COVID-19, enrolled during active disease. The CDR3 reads CASNLEEKLFF. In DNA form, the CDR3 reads TGTGCCAGCAACTTGGAGGAAAAACTGTTTTTT.